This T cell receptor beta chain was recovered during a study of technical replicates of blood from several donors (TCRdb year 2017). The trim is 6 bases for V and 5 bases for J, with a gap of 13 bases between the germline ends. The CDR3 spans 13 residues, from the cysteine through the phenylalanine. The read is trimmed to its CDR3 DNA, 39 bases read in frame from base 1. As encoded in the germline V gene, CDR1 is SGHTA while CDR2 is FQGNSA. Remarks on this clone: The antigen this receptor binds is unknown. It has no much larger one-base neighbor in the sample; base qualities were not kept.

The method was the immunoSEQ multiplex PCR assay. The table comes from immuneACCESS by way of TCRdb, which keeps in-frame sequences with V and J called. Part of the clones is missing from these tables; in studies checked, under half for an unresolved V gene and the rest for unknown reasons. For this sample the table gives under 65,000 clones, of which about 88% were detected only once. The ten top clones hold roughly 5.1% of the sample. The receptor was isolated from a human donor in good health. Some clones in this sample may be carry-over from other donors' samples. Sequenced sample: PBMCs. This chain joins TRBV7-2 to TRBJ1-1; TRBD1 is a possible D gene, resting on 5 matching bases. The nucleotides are TGTGCCAGCAGAAAGGGGAAGGTTACTGAAGCTTTCTTT. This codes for CASRKGKVTEAFF.